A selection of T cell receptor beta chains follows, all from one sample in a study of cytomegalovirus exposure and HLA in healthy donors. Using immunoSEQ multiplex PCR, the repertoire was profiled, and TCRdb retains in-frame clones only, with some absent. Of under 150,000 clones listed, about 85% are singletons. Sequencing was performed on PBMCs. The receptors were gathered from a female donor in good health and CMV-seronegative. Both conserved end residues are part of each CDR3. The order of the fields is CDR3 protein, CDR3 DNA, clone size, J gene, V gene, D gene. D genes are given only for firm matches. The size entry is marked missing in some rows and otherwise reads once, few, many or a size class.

CASSYRQGGNEQFF TGTGCCAGCAGTTATAGACAGGGCGGCAATGAGCAGTTCTTC - TRBJ2-1 TRBV6-5 TRBD1
CASSVTLAGGHNFPEQYF TGTGCCAGCAGTGTCACACTAGCGGGAGGGCACAATTTCCCCGAGCAGTACTTC - TRBJ2-7 TRBV27 TRBD2
CASSNLQGAREKLFF TGTGCCAGCAGTAACTTACAGGGGGCGCGGGAAAAACTGTTTTTT few TRBJ1-4 TRBV27 TRBD1
CAWLGVGSDNEQFF TGTGCCTGGCTAGGGGTCGGGAGCGACAATGAGCAGTTCTTC - TRBJ2-1 TRBV30 -
CASSFGTGAYEQYF TGTGCCAGCAGCTTCGGGACAGGGGCCTACGAGCAGTACTTC - TRBJ2-7 TRBV7-2 TRBD1
CASSVDKRGKSYGYTF TGTGCCAGCAGCGTAGATAAGCGGGGGAAAAGCTATGGCTACACCTTC - TRBJ1-2 TRBV9 -
CASGTTSYEQYF TGCGCCAGTGGGACTACCAGCTACGAGCAGTACTTC - TRBJ2-7 TRBV10-1 TRBD2
CASSVDSRLRSNTEAFF TGTGCCAGCTCCGTTGACAGCCGCCTACGGTCCAACACTGAAGCTTTCTTT - TRBJ1-1 TRBV5-4 -
CASSDETGFNGSPLHF TGTGCCAGCAGTGATGAGACAGGGTTCAACGGGTCACCCCTCCACTTT few TRBJ1-6 TRBV2 TRBD1
CASTPSRAVALHF TGTGCCAGTACCCCCAGCAGGGCTGTGGCCCTCCACTTT - TRBJ1-6 TRBV19 -
CASSQLGQGSYGYTF TGCGCCAGCAGCCAGCTAGGACAGGGGAGCTATGGCTACACCTTC few TRBJ1-2 TRBV5-1 TRBD1
CASSSPRGGPYGYTF TGTGCCAGCAGCTCCCCCAGGGGCGGACCATATGGCTACACCTTC - TRBJ1-2 TRBV9 -
CASSFGREALMMYF TGTGCCAGCAGCTTCGGGCGGGAGGCCTTAATGATGTACTTC - TRBJ2-7 TRBV7-6 TRBD2
CASLTVGGGVLGYTF TGTGCCAGTCTGACGGTGGGGGGGGGCGTCCTTGGCTACACCTTC - TRBJ1-2 TRBV6-6 -
CASSMTANTEAFF TGTGCCAGTAGTATGACAGCGAACACTGAAGCTTTCTTT - TRBJ1-1 TRBV19 -
CASVQGTEAFF TGCGCCAGCGTACAGGGTACGGAAGCTTTCTTT - TRBJ1-1 TRBV10-2 -
CASSLTVNYGYTF TGTGCCAGCAGCTTAACGGTTAACTATGGCTACACCTTC - TRBJ1-2 TRBV7-9 -
CASSVGTGGWAEAFF TGTGCCAGCAGCGTGGGGACAGGGGGCTGGGCTGAAGCTTTCTTT - TRBJ1-1 TRBV7-9 TRBD1
CASKGPGVTEAFF TGTGCCAGCAAAGGCCCCGGGGTCACTGAAGCTTTCTTT - TRBJ1-1 TRBV6-1 -
CASTSGEPYGYTF TGTGCCAGCACCTCAGGGGAACCATATGGCTACACCTTC many TRBJ1-2 TRBV28 -
CASSVGARVTEAFF TGTGCCAGCAGCGTAGGCGCGAGGGTCACTGAAGCTTTCTTT - TRBJ1-1 TRBV9 -
CASSEAGAGDTQYF TGCGCCAGCAGTGAAGCGGGGGCGGGGGATACGCAGTATTTT - TRBJ2-3 TRBV5-1 TRBD2
CASTDSEGNYEQYF TGTGCCAGCACTGACTCGGAGGGCAACTACGAGCAGTACTTC few TRBJ2-7 TRBV6-5 -
CAWSPIQGDTEAFF TGTGCCTGGAGTCCCATTCAGGGGGACACTGAAGCTTTCTTT - TRBJ1-1 TRBV30 TRBD1
CASSSGQGTTQYF TGTGCCAGCAGCTCAGGACAGGGCACCACCCAGTACTTC - TRBJ2-5 TRBV6-4 TRBD1
CASSVAGDTEAFF TGTGCCAGCAGCGTAGCGGGGGACACTGAAGCTTTCTTT - TRBJ1-1 TRBV9 -
CASSLYGQGGDTEAFF TGTGCCAGCAGCTTATACGGACAGGGGGGTGACACTGAAGCTTTCTTT - TRBJ1-1 TRBV7-9 TRBD1
CAWVPGTGAYEQYF TGTGCCTGGGTACCCGGGACAGGGGCTTACGAGCAGTACTTC - TRBJ2-7 TRBV30 TRBD1